This is a list of T cell receptor beta chains from one sample in a study of blood T cells in healthy people across ages. TCRdb re-called the 5' RACE reads through MiXCR, storing one row per CDR3 protein. The sample has about 830,000 distinct CDR3 sequences, 58% seen once. Source material: blood. These TCRs come from a man under 40 in good health. Each CDR3 is given with its conserved first and last residue. A D gene is named only where the DNA matches it firmly. Not every row has a clone size; where given, it reads once, few, many or a size class.

-	TRBV27	TRBJ1-3	-	TGTGCCAGCAGTTTAGTGGGGGGCAATGGAAACACCATATATTTT	CASSLVGGNGNTIYF
TRBD2	TRBV7-2	TRBJ2-5	once	TGTGCCAGCAGCTTAATAGCGGGAGGGAATAAAGAGACCCAGTACTTC	CASSLIAGGNKETQYF
-	TRBV4-3	TRBJ2-7	-	TGCGCCAGCAGCCAAGAAACTAGCACTTCCTACGAGCAGTACTTC	CASSQETSTSYEQYF
-	TRBV29-1	TRBJ1-1	-	TGCAGCGTCGCAGGGGAAGCTTTCTTT	CSVAGEAFF
TRBD2	TRBV7-2	TRBJ2-5	-	TGTGCCAGCAGCTCGTGGACTAGCGGGAGTCGAGAGACCCAGTACTTC	CASSSWTSGSRETQYF
-	TRBV20-1	TRBJ2-5	-	TGCAGTGCTAGAGGTTGGGGACCCTTAGGGCAAGAGACCCAGTACTTC	CSARGWGPLGQETQYF
-	TRBV12-3/TRBV12-4	TRBJ2-7	-	TGTGCCACCGGTAGGGCGCCTAGGTCCGAGCAGTACTTC	CATGRAPRSEQYF
TRBD1	TRBV28	TRBJ1-4	few	TGTGCCAGCAGCCAGATATCCAGGGGGGAAAAACTGTTTTTT	CASSQISRGEKLFF
-	TRBV29-1	TRBJ2-7	-	TGCAGCGTTGTAATCAGTTCCTACGAGCAGTACTTC	CSVVISSYEQYF
-	TRBV30	TRBJ2-5	-	TGTGCCTGGGGGACGGCAGGATTAGAAGAGACCCAGTACTTC	CAWGTAGLEETQYF
TRBD1	TRBV7-2	TRBJ1-3	-	TGTGCCAGCAGCCCACAGGGGGCAGGGGGAAACACCATATATTTT	CASSPQGAGGNTIYF
-	TRBV7-2	TRBJ2-1	-	TGTGCCGGCAGCTTAGGTTTTGTGGGAATGGGTGAGCAGTTCTTC	CAGSLGFVGMGEQFF
TRBD2	TRBV7-2	TRBJ2-5	-	TGTGCCAGCAGCTCCCTTACCGGGAGGACCGAGACCCAGTACTTC	CASSSLTGRTETQYF
TRBD2	TRBV7-9	TRBJ2-6	-	TGTGCCAGCAGCCGACTAGCGGATAGCTCTGGGGCCAACGTCCTGACTTTC	CASSRLADSSGANVLTF
-	TRBV20-1	TRBJ2-7	-	TGCAGTGCTAAGGGTCTAGCGCTAGCCTACGAGCAGTACTTC	CSAKGLALAYEQYF
-	TRBV7-2	TRBJ2-3	few	TGTGCCAGCAGCCGGGCGGGACTCCGCACAGATACGCAGTATTTT	CASSRAGLRTDTQYF
-	TRBV29-1	TRBJ2-7	-	TGCAGCGTTGATTTGGGGGCCAAGTACGAGCAGTACTTC	CSVDLGAKYEQYF
TRBD1	TRBV2	TRBJ1-5	-	TGTGCCAGCAGTGTACAGGGGGAGAATCAGCCCCAGCATTTT	CASSVQGENQPQHF
-	TRBV6-5	TRBJ1-1	-	TGTGCCAGCACGCCCGGGTTTGACACTGAAGCTTTCTTT	CASTPGFDTEAFF
TRBD2	TRBV4-2	TRBJ2-7	few	TGTGCCAGCAGGGCGGGAGGGCGCGAGCAGTACTTC	CASRAGGREQYF